The clone carrying this T cell receptor beta chain was picked up one time. The antigen is undetermined. Template material for amplifying TCR beta CDR3 regions consisted of RNA transcripts. The HTBI primer set drove a first-round RT-PCR of the TCR CDR3. TCRdb re-called the multiplex PCR reads through MiXCR, storing one row per CDR3 protein. Found here are around 380,000 distinct CDR3 sequences, roughly 12% of them singletons; the top ten hold roughly 20%. This entry comes from a study of T cells in Graves' hyperthyroidism and ophthalmopathy. Study-wide background: The authors collected peripheral blood at initial diagnosis, before any treatment.

Ahead of any ophthalmopathy symptoms, the blood sample was obtained at the first diagnosis of hyperthyroidism. Isolation of PBMCs was performed on 8.5 to 10 ml fresh peripheral blood. The V and J ends lost 3 bases and 2 bases respectively, with 8 bases between them. The CDR3 is 14 residues long. Germline CDR1 MGHRA, CDR2 YSYEKL. Study outcomes and limitations: A model of 13 V-J features distinguished ophthalmopathy from stable hyperthyroidism.

Sequenced: blood. This chain links TRBV4-1 with TRBJ1-5; D is ambiguous. This TCR came from a man aged 25-45 years with Graves' hyperthyroidism that later progressed to Graves' ophthalmopathy. Here the CDR3 DNA reads TGCGCCAGCAGCCACCGGTGGGGCAATCAGCCCCAGCATTTT. It specifies CASSHRWGNQPQHF.